The table lists the clone carrying this T cell receptor (beta chain) with a few counts. The data stem from a study of blood T cells in healthy people across ages. Trimming removed 4 bases from V and 4 bases from J; junction bases left unmatched: 5. The CDR3 has 15 amino acids. Germline-derived CDR1 and CDR2 are SGHTA and FQGTGA. Primed by a sample-barcoded 5' primer and a J-beta primer mix, a second PCR proceeded for about 7 to 12 cycles. TCRdb called the 5' RACE reads again in MiXCR, with one record for every CDR3 protein. The table includes about 580,000 distinct CDR3 sequences, roughly 48% detected once.

The specimen sequenced was blood. This chain connects TRBV7-3 to TRBJ2-1, with 9 bases that match TRBD2. This receptor was identified in an elderly man in good health. The chain's CDR3 is CASSSGLALYNEQFF. As DNA, the CDR3 is TGTGCCAGCAGCTCTGGACTAGCGCTATACAATGAGCAGTTCTTC.